This T cell receptor beta chain is drawn from a study of T cell repertoires in cytomegalovirus infection. Study-level background: Recently identified HLA-C-restricted and well-studied HLA-B-restricted CMV epitopes were used. Study conclusions and caveats: Identification of carriers of CMV plus the relevant HLA was achieved through cumulative public TCR beta family frequency. There were HLA-C-restricted CMV-specific TCR beta clonotypes dominating the ex vivo response.

Many counts were recorded for this clonotype. The antigen is undetermined. As the CDR3 is not closed by the conserved phenylalanine or tryptophan, this likely results from a read error. It is unclear where the CDR3 begins or ends on the DNA, so no DNA is shown, and the CDR3 is as TCRdb lists it. TCRdb analysed the reads with MiXCR anew, one entry per CDR3 protein. The profile shows hundreds of thousands of distinct CDR3 sequences, about two fifths of them singletons. Counting both end residues, the CDR3 totals 9 amino acids. The germline gives CDR1 SGHTA, CDR2 FQGNSA. The source material was cultured PBMCs, sampled from culture after CMV antigen stimulation. The TCR originated in a human donor in good health (CMV status not recorded). Some clones in this sample may be carry-over from other donors' samples. The J gene is TRBJ2-3, the V gene TRBV7-2; the table calls TRBD1, which could not be checked here. The CDR3 spells CASSARVSR.